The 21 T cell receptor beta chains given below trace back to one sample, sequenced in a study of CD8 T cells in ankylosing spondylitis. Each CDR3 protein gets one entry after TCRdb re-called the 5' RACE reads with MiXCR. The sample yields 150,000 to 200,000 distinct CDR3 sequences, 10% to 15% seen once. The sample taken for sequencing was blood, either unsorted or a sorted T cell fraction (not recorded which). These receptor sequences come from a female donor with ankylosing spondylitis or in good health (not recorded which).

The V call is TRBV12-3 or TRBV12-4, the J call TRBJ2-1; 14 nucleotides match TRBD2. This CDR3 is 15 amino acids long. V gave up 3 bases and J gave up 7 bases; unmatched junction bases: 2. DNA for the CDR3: TGTGCCAGCAGTTTGGGGACTAGCGGGAGAAATGAGCAGTTCTTC. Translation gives CASSLGTSGRNEQFF.

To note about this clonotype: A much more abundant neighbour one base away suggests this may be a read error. The CDR3, as DNA: TGTGCCAACAGTCTTAGGTACTTC. Amino acids: CANSLRYF. V is TRBV27 and J is TRBJ2-5; D gene unclear. This CDR3 region has 8 residues. Germline assignment: CDR1 MNHEY and CDR2 SMNVEV (reference sequence).

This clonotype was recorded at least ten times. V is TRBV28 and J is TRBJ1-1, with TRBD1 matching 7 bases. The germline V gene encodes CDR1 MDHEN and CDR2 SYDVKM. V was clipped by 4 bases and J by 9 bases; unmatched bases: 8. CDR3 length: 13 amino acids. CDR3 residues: CASSSGDSGKAFF. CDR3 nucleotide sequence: TGTGCCAGCAGTTCCGGGGACAGCGGGAAAGCTTTCTTT. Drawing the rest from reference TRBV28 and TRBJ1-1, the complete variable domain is DVKVTQSSRYLVKRTGEKVFLECVQDMDHENMFWYRQDPGLGLRLIYFSYDVKMKEKGDIPEGYSVSREKKERFSLILESASTNQTSMYLCASSSGDSGKAFFGQGTRLTVV.

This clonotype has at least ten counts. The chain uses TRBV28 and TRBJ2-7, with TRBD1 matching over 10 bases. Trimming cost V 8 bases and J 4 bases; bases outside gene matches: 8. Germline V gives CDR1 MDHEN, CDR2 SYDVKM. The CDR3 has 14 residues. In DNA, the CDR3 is TGTGCCAGCGGAACCACGGACAGGGGGTACGAGCAGTACTTC. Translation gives CASGTTDRGYEQYF.

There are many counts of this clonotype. The CDR3, as DNA: TGTGCCAGCAGCCAACTGGAACCGGGACTAGCGGGATCCGAGCAGTACTTC. Its protein is CASSQLEPGLAGSEQYF. The V call is TRBV3-1, the J call TRBJ2-7, with 13 bases matching TRBD2. Germline values: CDR1 LGHDT, CDR2 YNNKEL (reference sequence). This CDR3 is built from 17 residues. Germline trimming cut 2 bases from V and 6 bases from J; bases unmatched to any gene: 10.

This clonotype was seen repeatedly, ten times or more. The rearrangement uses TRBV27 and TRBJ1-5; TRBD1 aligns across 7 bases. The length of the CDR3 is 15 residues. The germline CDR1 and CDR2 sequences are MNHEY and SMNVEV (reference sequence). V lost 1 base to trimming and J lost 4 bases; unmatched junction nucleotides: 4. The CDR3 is CASSLLEGANQPQHF. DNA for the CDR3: TGTGCCAGCAGTTTATTAGAGGGGGCGAATCAGCCCCAGCATTTT.

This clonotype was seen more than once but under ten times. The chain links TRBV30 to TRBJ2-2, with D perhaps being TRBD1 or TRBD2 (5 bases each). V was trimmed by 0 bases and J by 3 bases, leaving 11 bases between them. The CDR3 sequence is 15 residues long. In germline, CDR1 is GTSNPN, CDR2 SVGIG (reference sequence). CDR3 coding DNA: TGTGCCTGGAGTGTAGGGGAGTCCGACACCGGGGAGCTGTTTTTT. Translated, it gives CAWSVGESDTGELFF.

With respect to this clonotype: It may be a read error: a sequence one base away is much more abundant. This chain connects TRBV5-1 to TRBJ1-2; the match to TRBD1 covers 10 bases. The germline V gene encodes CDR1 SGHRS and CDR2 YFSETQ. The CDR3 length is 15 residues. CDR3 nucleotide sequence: TGCGTCAGCAGCTTGGCCTTAGGGACAGGGGATGGCTACACCTTC. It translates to CVSSLALGTGDGYTF.

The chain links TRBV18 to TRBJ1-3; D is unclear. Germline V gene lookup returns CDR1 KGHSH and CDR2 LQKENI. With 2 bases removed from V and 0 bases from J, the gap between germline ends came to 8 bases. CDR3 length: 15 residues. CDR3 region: CASSPALGSGNTIYF. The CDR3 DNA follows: TGTGCCAGCTCACCAGCCCTCGGCTCTGGAAACACCATATATTTT.

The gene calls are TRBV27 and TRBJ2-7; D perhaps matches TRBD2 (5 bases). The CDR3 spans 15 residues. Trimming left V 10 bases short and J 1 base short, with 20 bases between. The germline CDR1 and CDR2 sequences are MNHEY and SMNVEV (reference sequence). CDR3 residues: CATGHGRGGSYEQYF. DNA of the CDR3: TGTGCCACTGGCCATGGACGGGGTGGGTCCTACGAGCAGTACTTC.

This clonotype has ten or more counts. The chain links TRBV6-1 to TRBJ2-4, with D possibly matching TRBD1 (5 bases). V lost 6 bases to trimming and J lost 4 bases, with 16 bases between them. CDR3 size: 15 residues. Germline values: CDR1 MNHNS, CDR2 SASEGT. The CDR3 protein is CASRPGYTEKNIQYF. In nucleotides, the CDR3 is TGTGCCAGCAGGCCAGGGTATACCGAGAAAAACATTCAGTACTTC.

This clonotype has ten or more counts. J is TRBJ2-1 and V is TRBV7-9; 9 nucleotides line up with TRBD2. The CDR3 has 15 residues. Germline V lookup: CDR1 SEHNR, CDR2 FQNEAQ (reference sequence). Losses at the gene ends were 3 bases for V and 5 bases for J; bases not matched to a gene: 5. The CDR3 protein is CASSLGLAANNEQFF. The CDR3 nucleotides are TGTGCCAGCAGCTTGGGACTAGCAGCAAACAATGAGCAGTTCTTC.

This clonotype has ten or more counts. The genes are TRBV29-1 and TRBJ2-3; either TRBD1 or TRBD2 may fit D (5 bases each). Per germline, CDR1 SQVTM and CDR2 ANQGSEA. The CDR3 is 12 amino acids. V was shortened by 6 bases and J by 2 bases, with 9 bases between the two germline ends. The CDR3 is CSVEGYTDTQYF. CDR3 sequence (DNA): TGCAGCGTAGAGGGGTACACAGATACGCAGTATTTT.

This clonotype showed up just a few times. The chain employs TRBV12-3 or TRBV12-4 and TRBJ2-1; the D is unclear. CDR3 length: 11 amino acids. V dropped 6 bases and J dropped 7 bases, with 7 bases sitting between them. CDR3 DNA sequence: TGTGCCAGCAGAAATCTAAATGAGCAGTTCTTC. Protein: CASRNLNEQFF.

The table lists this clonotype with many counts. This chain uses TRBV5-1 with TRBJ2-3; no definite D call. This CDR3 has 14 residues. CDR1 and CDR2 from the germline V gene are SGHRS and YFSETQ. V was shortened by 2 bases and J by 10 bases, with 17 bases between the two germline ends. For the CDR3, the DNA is TGCGCCAGCAGCTTTACGGGTCTGAGAAGTTCGCAGTATTTT. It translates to CASSFTGLRSSQYF.

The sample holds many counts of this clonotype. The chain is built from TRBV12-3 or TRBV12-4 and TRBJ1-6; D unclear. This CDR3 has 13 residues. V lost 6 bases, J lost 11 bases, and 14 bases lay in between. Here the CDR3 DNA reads TGTGCCAGCAGCGCCGCAGAAGGGACACCCCTCCACTTT. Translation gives CASSAAEGTPLHF.

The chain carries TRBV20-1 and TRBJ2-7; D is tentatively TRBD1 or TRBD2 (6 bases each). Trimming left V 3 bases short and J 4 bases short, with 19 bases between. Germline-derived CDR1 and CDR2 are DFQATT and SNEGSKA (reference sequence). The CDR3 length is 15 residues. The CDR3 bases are TGCAGTGCTAGGGCCTCCGGGGGCGTGAGGTACGAGCAGTACTTC. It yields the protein CSARASGGVRYEQYF.

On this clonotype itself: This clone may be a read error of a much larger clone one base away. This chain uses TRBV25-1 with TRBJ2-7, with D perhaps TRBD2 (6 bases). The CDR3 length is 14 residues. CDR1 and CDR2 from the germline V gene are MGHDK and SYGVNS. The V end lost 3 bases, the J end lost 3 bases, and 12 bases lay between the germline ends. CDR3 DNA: TGTGCCAGCAGTGAGGGCGGGGCGGTCTACGAGCAGTACTTC. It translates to CASSEGGAVYEQYF.

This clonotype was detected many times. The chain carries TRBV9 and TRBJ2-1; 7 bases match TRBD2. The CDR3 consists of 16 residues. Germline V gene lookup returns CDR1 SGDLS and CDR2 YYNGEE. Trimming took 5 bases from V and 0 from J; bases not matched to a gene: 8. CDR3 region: CASRRTSDSSYNEQFF. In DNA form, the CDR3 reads TGTGCCAGCAGACGCACTAGCGACTCCTCCTACAATGAGCAGTTCTTC.

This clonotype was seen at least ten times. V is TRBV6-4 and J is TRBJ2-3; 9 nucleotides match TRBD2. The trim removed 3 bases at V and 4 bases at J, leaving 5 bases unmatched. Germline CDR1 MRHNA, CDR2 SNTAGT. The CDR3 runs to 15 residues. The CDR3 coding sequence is TGTGCCAGCAGTGATTCAGCGGGAGGCGCAGATACGCAGTATTTT. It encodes CASSDSAGGADTQYF.

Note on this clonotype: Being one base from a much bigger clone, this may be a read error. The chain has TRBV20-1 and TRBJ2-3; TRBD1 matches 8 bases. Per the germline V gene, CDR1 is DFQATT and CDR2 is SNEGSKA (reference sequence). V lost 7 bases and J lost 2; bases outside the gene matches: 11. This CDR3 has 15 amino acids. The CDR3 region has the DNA TGCAGTGGTAGCTCTCGGACAGGGCTCACAGATACGCAGTATTTT. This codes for CSGSSRTGLTDTQYF.